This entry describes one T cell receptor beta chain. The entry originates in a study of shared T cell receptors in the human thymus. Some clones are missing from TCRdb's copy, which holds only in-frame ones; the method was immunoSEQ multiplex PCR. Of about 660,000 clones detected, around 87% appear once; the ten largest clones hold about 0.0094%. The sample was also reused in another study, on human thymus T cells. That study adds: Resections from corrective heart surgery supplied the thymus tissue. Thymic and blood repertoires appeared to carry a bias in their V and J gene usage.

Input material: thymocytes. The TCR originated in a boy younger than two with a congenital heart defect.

CDR3 DNA sequence: TGTGCCAGCAGCCCAGACAGGGGGTTCACAGATACGCAGTATTTT. It is translated as CASSPDRGFTDTQYF. This chain uses TRBV13 with TRBJ2-3, with 9 nucleotides matching TRBD1. V was pared by 5 bases and J by 2 bases, with 5 bases of the junction left unmatched. The CDR3 has 15 residues. The V gene's germline CDR1 is PRHDT and CDR2 FYEKMQ (reference sequence).